The sequence of this T cell receptor (beta chain) was determined in a study of regulatory T cells in long-lasting Graves disease. Time point: persistent/refractory GD, antithyroid drugs over 5 years with positive TRAb. Researchers made the TCR library from RNA that was extracted from PBMCs. Graves' disease diagnosis followed American Thyroid Association guidelines. HTBI primers from iRepertoire and Arm-PCR of CDR3 regions yielded the TCR beta libraries. Authors' data handling: Segment identification across samples yielded 55 to 65 TRBV and some 13 TRBJ segments. TCRdb passed the multiplex PCR reads through MiXCR, listing each CDR3 protein once. TCRdb's processing, not the study's, gives the V and J calls here. The profile shows 300,000 to 350,000 distinct CDR3 sequences, 20% of them singletons. Germline CDR1 is SGHRS and CDR2 is YFSETQ. Trimming cost V 6 bases and J 2 bases; bases outside gene matches: 5. The length of the CDR3 is 14 residues.

This clonotype was recorded many times. As yet, its antigen is unknown. Study-wide points: The study found persistent patients shared more public clonotypes (over 2,500) than new patients (approximately 870). There were preferences for TRBV28, TRBJ1-2 and TRBJ2-5 in persistent disease.

The receptor was derived from a female donor with Graves disease. The sequencing here drew on peripheral blood mononuclear cells (PBMCs), taken when the disease was refractory, from a patient treated with antithyroid drugs. The chain has TRBV5-1 and TRBJ1-1, with 9 positions matching TRBD1. CDR3 coding DNA: TGCGCCAGCACACAGGGGGCCGGAAACACTGAAGCTTTCTTT. It translates to CASTQGAGNTEAFF.